The clone carrying this TCR beta chain was seen a handful of times. This sample was taken from a study of T cells in Graves' hyperthyroidism and ophthalmopathy. Exclusion followed for patients with uncontrolled infection, other autoimmune disease, pregnancy or lactation. Trimming left V 11 bases short and J 0 bases short, with 19 bases between. The CDR3 totals 15 residues. Germline values: CDR1 MDHEN, CDR2 SYDVKM. The source material, RNA transcripts, was used to amplify TCR beta CDR3 regions. In the first-round RT-PCR of the TCR CDR3, the HTBI primer set was used. TCRdb reanalysed the multiplex PCR reads using MiXCR and keeps one entry per CDR3 protein. The sample lists approximately 630,000 distinct CDR3 sequences; 15% to 20% were seen once.

The sequencing sample was made of blood. This TCR came from a woman aged 25 to 39 with Graves' hyperthyroidism. V is TRBV28 and J is TRBJ1-1; D is perhaps TRBD1 (5 bases). CDR3 sequence reads: CAGILVGRVNTEAFF. CDR3 bases: TGTGCCGGCATCCTAGTAGGCAGGGTGAACACTGAAGCTTTCTTT.